This TCR beta chain is drawn from a study of cytomegalovirus exposure and HLA in healthy donors. Trimming at V came to 3 bases and at J to 3 bases, leaving 20 bases not matched to a gene. The CDR3 sequence is 19 residues long. Germline CDR1 and CDR2: LNHDA and SQIVND (reference sequence). With 60 Vbeta and 13 Jbeta primers, the PCR was carried out. Assay used: immunoSEQ multiplex PCR; TCRdb lists only in-frame clones, some missing. The table records 160,000 or so clones, 80% of them present only once. This clone was seen a handful of times. The material sequenced was PBMCs. The sequence was collected from a man aged 18 to 29 in good health and CMV-seropositive. The chain links TRBV19 to TRBJ2-7; 7 nucleotides agree with TRBD1. The CDR3 loop is CASSINGQDAVVPSYEQYF. In nucleotides, the CDR3 is TGTGCCAGTAGTATCAACGGACAGGACGCCGTAGTTCCGAGCTACGAGCAGTACTTC.